Following are 20 T cell receptor beta chains from one sample sequenced in a study of T cells in Graves' hyperthyroidism and ophthalmopathy. Amplification targeted TCR beta CDR3 regions from RNA transcripts. With the HTBI primer set, the TCR CDR3 went through a first round of RT-PCR. A single record per CDR3 protein comes from TCRdb applying MiXCR to the multiplex PCR reads. Of 300,000 to 450,000 distinct CDR3 sequences detected, about 13% appear once; the ten largest clones hold about 9.1%. Source material: blood. These receptors all stem from a woman aged 18-30 years with Graves' hyperthyroidism.

The chain uses TRBV7-9 and TRBJ2-1, with D possibly being TRBD2 (6 bases). The CDR3 consists of 14 residues. The ends were cut back, 2 bases at V and 4 bases at J, with 9 bases in the middle. Germline V CDR1 and CDR2: SEHNR, FQNEAQ (reference sequence). CDR3 loop: CASSLLTRYNEQFF. DNA of the CDR3: TGTGCCAGCAGCTTATTGACTAGATACAATGAGCAGTTCTTC.

This clonotype was observed many times. The chain links TRBV29-1 to TRBJ2-3; TRBD2 might be the D (7 bases). CDR3 length: 12 amino acids. V was trimmed by 5 bases and J by 5 bases, leaving 11 bases between them. Germline V gene data show CDR1 as SQVTM and CDR2 as ANQGSEA. The CDR3 protein is CSVRGGGDTQYF. In DNA, the CDR3 is TGCAGCGTTCGGGGAGGGGGAGATACGCAGTATTTT.

This clonotype was observed many times. This rearrangement joins TRBV28 to TRBJ2-1; D is unresolved. V lost 7 bases, J lost 3 bases, and 19 bases lay in between. CDR1 is MDHEN and CDR2 is SYDVKM in the germline V gene. The CDR3 has 16 residues. The CDR3 coding sequence is TGTGCCAGCACCCAATCACCGTGGGTCGGCTACAATGAGCAGTTCTTC. Its translation: CASTQSPWVGYNEQFF.

This clonotype was observed a few times. The chain has TRBV14 and TRBJ2-7, with D uncertain. The CDR3 spans 15 residues. Between the trimmed V and J ends, which lost 6 bases and 1 base, there was a span of 16 bases. The germline gives CDR1 SGHDN, CDR2 FVKESK. The CDR3 here is CASRPPGRLSYEQYF. The CDR3 DNA follows: TGTGCCAGCAGACCGCCGGGCCGTTTATCCTACGAGCAGTACTTC. Based on the CDR3 plus reference TRBV14 and TRBJ2-7, the full variable domain is EAGVTQFPSHSVIEKGQTVTLRCDPISGHDNLYWYRRVMGKEIKFLLHFVKESKQDESGMPNNRFLAERTGGTYSTLKVQPAELEDSGVYFCASRPPGRLSYEQYFGPGTRLTVT.

This clonotype was seen at least ten times. The chain links TRBV10-3 to TRBJ2-7, with a weak D call TRBD1 (6 bases). Germline V gene data show CDR1 as ENHRY and CDR2 as SYGVKD. V was cut by 7 bases and J by 6 bases, with 7 bases left in between. CDR3 size: 10 residues. The DNA of the CDR3 is TGTGCCATCAACAGGGTCGAGCAGTACTTC. Amino acids: CAINRVEQYF.

This clonotype has a count of ten or more. V and J are TRBV29-1 and TRBJ2-5, with 16 bases lining up with TRBD2. V gave up 6 bases and J gave up 4 bases; unmatched junction bases: 5. CDR3 length equals 15 residues. Germline CDR1 SQVTM, CDR2 ANQGSEA. CDR3 sequence: CSVGTSGGAGETQYF. The CDR3 region has the DNA TGCAGCGTGGGGACTAGCGGGGGGGCAGGAGAGACCCAGTACTTC. The variable domain in full, completed from reference TRBV29-1 and TRBJ2-5, reads SAVISQKPSRDICQRGTSLTIQCQVDSQVTMMFWYRQQPGQSLTLIATANQGSEATYESGFVIDKFPISRPNLTFSTLTVSNMSPEDSSIYLCSVGTSGGAGETQYFGPGTRLLVL.

This clonotype came up many times. The chain recombines TRBV7-8 with TRBJ2-7; 9 nucleotides agree with TRBD1. V lost 5 bases and J lost 2; bases outside the gene matches: 7. Germline V gene sequence: CDR1 SGHVS, CDR2 FQNEAQ. The CDR3 consists of 15 residues. The CDR3 region is CASSLRDRVPYEQYF. The CDR3 DNA is TGTGCCAGCAGCCTCCGGGACAGGGTCCCCTACGAGCAGTACTTC.

V gene TRBV19 combines with J gene TRBJ1-1, with unresolved D. The germline V and J ends were trimmed by 3 bases and 4 bases, with 15 bases remaining between them. Per the germline V gene, CDR1 is LNHDA and CDR2 is SQIVND (reference sequence). This CDR3 has 15 amino acids. The CDR3 bases are TGTGCCAGTAGTATTCGTGGGGAAGAGGGCACTGAAGCTTTCTTT. This gives the protein CASSIRGEEGTEAFF.

This clonotype was recorded many times. The V call is TRBV20-1, the J call TRBJ2-3, with D hard to call. The CDR3 sequence is 15 residues long. Germline values: CDR1 DFQATT, CDR2 SNEGSKA (reference sequence). The V and J ends lost 0 bases and 6 bases respectively, with 16 bases between them. This CDR3 is CSARDRWSLLDTQYF. In DNA form, the CDR3 reads TGCAGTGCTAGAGACAGGTGGTCTTTACTGGATACGCAGTATTTT.

This clonotype was counted many times. V and J are TRBV27 and TRBJ2-5; D not certain. The germline gives CDR1 MNHEY, CDR2 SMNVEV (reference sequence). The CDR3 is made up of 11 amino acids. With 3 bases removed from V and 6 bases from J, the gap between germline ends came to 5 bases. CDR3 sequence reads: CASSFRQTQYF. The CDR3 nucleotides are TGTGCCAGCAGTTTCCGCCAGACCCAGTACTTC.

This clonotype was counted ten times or more. The chain has TRBV6-1 and TRBJ2-7; D remains ambiguous. There are 13 residues in the CDR3. Trimming removed 5 bases at V and 5 bases at J, with 13 bases between. Germline assignment: CDR1 MNHNS and CDR2 SASEGT. CDR3 DNA: TGTGCCAGCAGTTTTGAAGGCAGGAACGAGCAGTACTTC. The encoded protein is CASSFEGRNEQYF.

This clonotype was observed at least ten times. The chain carries TRBV28 and TRBJ2-7, with 7 positions matching TRBD1. This CDR3 is 16 amino acids long. CDR1 is MDHEN, CDR2 SYDVKM, per germline. The V gene end was trimmed by 4 bases and the J gene end by 5 bases; junction bases not matched to a gene: 14. The CDR3 nucleotides read TGTGCCAGCAGTTACCCCAGCTTGACAGGGAGCGACGAGCAGTACTTC. This encodes CASSYPSLTGSDEQYF.

CDR3 nucleotides: TGTGCCAGTGCGGGGGTGAACACTGAAGCTTTCTTT. The encoded protein is CASAGVNTEAFF. The genes are TRBV25-1 and TRBJ1-1; D may be TRBD1 (5 bases). Trimming pared 9 bases from V and 0 bases from J, leaving 8 bases between. This CDR3 region has 12 residues. From germline, CDR1 is MGHDK and CDR2 SYGVNS.

For this clonotype: A single base separates this from a much larger clone, so it may be a read error. The chain joins TRBV29-1 to TRBJ2-5; no clear D gene. This CDR3 has 12 amino acids. Per germline, CDR1 SQVTM and CDR2 ANQGSEA. CDR3 in amino acids: CSVEEVAEAQYF. In nucleotides, the CDR3 is TGCAGCGTTGAAGAAGTAGCAGAGGCCCAGTACTTC.

This clonotype was observed at least ten times. The chain links TRBV28 to TRBJ1-2; the D gene is possibly TRBD1 (6 bases). The ends were cut back, 2 bases at V and 9 bases at J, with 10 bases in the middle. There are 12 residues in the CDR3. Germline loops: CDR1 MDHEN, CDR2 SYDVKM. CDR3 protein: CASSLRDTRYTF. As DNA, the CDR3 is TGTGCCAGCAGTTTAAGGGACACCCGCTACACCTTC.

This clonotype showed up many times. The rearrangement uses TRBV20-1 and TRBJ2-6; D gene unclear. The CDR3 has 12 residues. Between the trimmed V and J ends, which lost 6 bases and 2 bases, there was a span of 5 bases. Germline V CDR1 and CDR2: DFQATT, SNEGSKA (reference sequence). The CDR3 spells CSAVAGANVLTF. The DNA of the CDR3 is TGCAGTGCGGTGGCTGGGGCCAACGTCCTGACTTTC.

To note about this clonotype: A junction boundary mismatches the germline segment, possibly from a read error. CDR3 region: CATARGSYTRELFF. DNA of the CDR3: TGTGCCACGGCGCGGGGATCCTACACCCGGGAGCTGTTTTTT. The rearrangement uses TRBV6-1 and TRBJ2-2, with TRBD2 as a possible D gene (6 bases). The CDR3 consists of 14 residues. Germline V gives CDR1 MNHNS, CDR2 SASEGT.

This clonotype was picked up a small number of times. This rearrangement joins TRBV19 to TRBJ2-3; D is undetermined. V was clipped by 0 bases and J by 2 bases, with 9 bases between them. This CDR3 contains 15 residues. Germline V gene data show CDR1 as LNHDA and CDR2 as SQIVND (reference sequence). The CDR3 spells CASSIDRSTTDTQYF. In nucleotides, the CDR3 is TGTGCCAGTAGTATAGATCGGTCCACCACAGATACGCAGTATTTT.

This clonotype was picked up many times. This rearrangement joins TRBV2 to TRBJ2-6, with D unresolved. CDR3 length: 16 amino acids. Trimming shortened V by 5 bases and J by 0 bases, and 11 bases separated the two germline ends. The germline V gene encodes CDR1 SNHLY and CDR2 FYNNEI. CDR3 DNA: TGTGCCAGCAGTCTCTTTATGAGCTCTGGGGCCAACGTCCTGACTTTC. Its protein product is CASSLFMSSGANVLTF.

The sample holds a few counts of this clonotype. V usage is TRBV20-1 and J usage is TRBJ2-6; D possibly corresponds to TRBD1 (6 bases). Trimming pared 4 bases from V and 4 bases from J, leaving 17 bases between. Germline assignment: CDR1 DFQATT and CDR2 SNEGSKA (reference sequence). The CDR3 sequence is 16 residues long. The CDR3 sequence: CSAMNIQGYGANVLTF. The DNA for the CDR3 is TGCAGTGCTATGAATATTCAGGGGTACGGGGCCAACGTCCTGACTTTC.